The 23 T cell receptor beta chains listed next were all sequenced from one sample in a study of blood T cell repertoires in COVID-19. Method: immunoSEQ multiplex PCR; TCRdb's copy keeps in-frame clones and lacks some. Of about 230,000 clones listed, approximately 80% are singletons. Source material: peripheral blood. Receptor source: a woman in her forties or fifties with acute or convalescent COVID-19.

This clone is a singleton in its sample. The V gene is TRBV3-1 (or the pseudogene TRBV3-2), the J gene TRBJ2-3, with unresolved D. This CDR3 is 13 amino acids long. Trimming cost V 0 bases and J 6 bases, with 7 bases left between them. In germline, CDR1 is LGHDT, CDR2 YNNKEL (reference sequence). As DNA, the CDR3 is TGTGCCAGCAGCCAAGATCTTGAGGATACGCAGTATTTT. The encoded protein is CASSQDLEDTQYF.

The chain is built from TRBV19 and TRBJ1-4; D is undetermined. The V gene lost 5 bases and the J gene lost 8 bases, with 12 bases spanning the gap. The CDR3 is made up of 13 amino acids. Germline V gene lookup returns CDR1 LNHDA and CDR2 SQIVND (reference sequence). CDR3 residues: CASSYHKEEKLFF. In nucleotides, the CDR3 is TGTGCCAGTAGTTATCATAAAGAGGAAAAACTGTTTTTT.

This clone is a singleton in its sample. The CDR3 reads CASSLHSGASYEQYF. Written as DNA, the CDR3 is TGTGCCAGCAGCTTACATAGCGGGGCGTCCTACGAGCAGTACTTC. The V call is TRBV11-3, the J call TRBJ2-7; 8 positions match TRBD2. The ends lost 2 bases at V and 1 base at J; junction bases unmatched: 4. The germline gives CDR1 SGHNT, CDR2 YENEEA. The CDR3 spans 15 residues.

The chain links TRBV15 to TRBJ2-7; D might be TRBD1 (6 bases). Per the germline V gene, CDR1 is LNHNV and CDR2 is YYDKDF (reference sequence). The CDR3 is 16 residues long. The germline V and J ends were trimmed by 0 bases and 2 bases, with 14 bases remaining between them. This CDR3 reads CATSRDTTGETYEQYF. Written as DNA, the CDR3 is TGTGCCACCAGCAGAGATACGACAGGCGAGACCTACGAGCAGTACTTC.

The chain links TRBV6-1 to TRBJ2-1, with no clear D. The V and J ends lost 1 base and 2 bases respectively, with 3 bases between them. Germline V gene data show CDR1 as MNHNS and CDR2 as SASEGT. This CDR3 comprises 13 residues. CDR3 in DNA: TGTGCCAGCAGTGAAGGGCCCTACAATGAGCAGTTCTTC. Residues: CASSEGPYNEQFF.

The gene calls are TRBV4-2 and TRBJ2-5; TRBD2 aligns across 7 bases. The CDR3 length is 14 residues. Germline CDR1 LGHNA, CDR2 YNFKEQ. V trimming: 0 bases; J trimming: 4 bases; junction bases outside the gene matches: 2. CDR3 region: CASSQEWGGETQYF. DNA of the CDR3: TGTGCCAGCAGCCAAGAGTGGGGGGGAGAGACCCAGTACTTC.

This clone is a singleton in its sample. This sequence joins TRBV3-1 (or the pseudogene TRBV3-2) and TRBJ2-7; D is uncertain. The CDR3 consists of 11 residues. Trimming left V 4 bases short and J 7 bases short, with 8 bases between. Germline values: CDR1 LGHDT, CDR2 YNNKEL (reference sequence). The CDR3 loop is CASSRLEEQYF. CDR3 coding DNA: TGTGCCAGCAGCCGGCTGGAGGAGCAGTACTTC.

The chain is built from TRBV7-9 and TRBJ1-2, with D possibly being TRBD1 (6 bases). V dropped 8 bases and J dropped 4 bases, with 14 bases sitting between them. The CDR3 spans 13 residues. The germline V gene encodes CDR1 SEHNR and CDR2 FQNEAQ (reference sequence). CDR3: CASGLGGLYGYTF. For the CDR3, the DNA is TGTGCCAGCGGGTTGGGGGGGCTCTATGGCTACACCTTC.

This rearrangement joins TRBV5-1 to TRBJ2-2, with 11 bases fitting TRBD2. V shed 0 bases, J shed 8 bases, and the junction held 6 bases outside the gene matches. From germline, CDR1 is SGHRS and CDR2 YFSETQ. The CDR3 is 16 amino acids. The CDR3 nucleotides read TGCGCCAGCAGCTTGGAGACTAGCGGGACCTGGGGGGAGCTGTTTTTT. Its protein product is CASSLETSGTWGELFF.

This clone was seen once. CDR3 sequence reads: CASSLDRAISADTQYF. CDR3 nucleotide sequence: TGCGCCAGCAGCTTGGACAGGGCCATTTCGGCAGATACGCAGTATTTT. The V call is TRBV5-1, the J call TRBJ2-3; tentatively, D is TRBD1 (6 bases). This CDR3 has 16 residues. V dropped 0 bases and J dropped 4 bases, with 15 bases sitting between them. Looked up from germline, CDR1 is SGHRS and CDR2 is YFSETQ.

This chain connects TRBV5-1 to TRBJ1-3; TRBD1 aligns across 7 bases. V lost 3 bases and J lost 1; bases outside the gene matches: 7. The CDR3 runs to 16 residues. The germline gives CDR1 SGHRS, CDR2 YFSETQ. DNA of the CDR3: TGCGCCAGCAGCTCCGGGACAGCTTCTTCTGGAAACACCATATATTTT. Translating it yields CASSSGTASSGNTIYF.

In its sample, this clone was seen once. This chain joins TRBV6-5 and TRBJ1-2; 7 bases fit TRBD1. Per the germline V gene, CDR1 is MNHEY and CDR2 is SVGAGI. The V gene end was trimmed by 2 bases and the J gene end by 3 bases; junction bases not matched to a gene: 0. The CDR3 length is 13 residues. The CDR3 region is CASSYDRDYGYTF. The DNA for the CDR3 is TGTGCCAGCAGTTACGACAGGGACTATGGCTACACCTTC.

J is TRBJ2-7 and V is TRBV12-3 or TRBV12-4; D gene unclear. V shed 2 bases and J shed 4 bases, with 9 bases lying between them. This CDR3 has 13 amino acids. The CDR3 region has the DNA TGTGCCAGCAGTTTATCCACTGAGTACGAGCAGTACTTC. This translates into CASSLSTEYEQYF.

As concerns this clone: Additional DNA sequences in this sample encode the identical CDR3. The chain couples TRBV20-1 to TRBJ2-7; D is perhaps TRBD2 (5 bases). The CDR3 is 11 amino acids. With 3 bases removed from V and 3 bases from J, the gap between germline ends came to 6 bases. The germline V gene has CDR1 DFQATT and CDR2 SNEGSKA (reference sequence). In DNA form, the CDR3 reads TGCAGTGCTAGTCGGGGCTACGAGCAGTACTTC. This encodes CSASRGYEQYF.

The CDR3 bases are TGTGCCAGCAGTGAGGAGAGGCGACGTTCCTACGAGCAGTACTTC. The encoded protein is CASSEERRRSYEQYF. V gene TRBV2 combines with J gene TRBJ2-7, with D unclear. Germline V gene data show CDR1 as SNHLY and CDR2 as FYNNEI. The V end was cut by 3 bases, the J end by 1 base, with 13 bases between. The CDR3 consists of 15 residues.

This clone was counted a few times. J is TRBJ1-4 and V is TRBV7-8; no clear D. Trimming stripped 5 bases from V and 4 bases from J, with 11 bases between. The CDR3 totals 14 residues. The germline gives CDR1 SGHVS, CDR2 FQNEAQ. The CDR3: CASSRAHGNEKLFF. In nucleotides, the CDR3 is TGTGCCAGCAGCCGAGCACATGGTAATGAAAAACTGTTTTTT.

The genes are TRBV5-1 and TRBJ2-3; perhaps TRBD1 as D (7 bases). Trimming stripped 4 bases from V and 2 bases from J, with 11 bases between. This CDR3 is 14 amino acids long. Germline V CDR1 and CDR2: SGHRS, YFSETQ. The CDR3 region has the DNA TGCGCCAGCAGCGCGGGACAGTCCACAGATACGCAGTATTTT. This translates into CASSAGQSTDTQYF.

This rearrangement joins TRBV3-1 (or the pseudogene TRBV3-2) to TRBJ1-6, with TRBD1 identical over 7 bases. V shed 3 bases and J 7 bases; nucleotides not matched to a gene: 3. CDR1 LGHDT and CDR2 YNNKEL come from the germline V gene (reference sequence). The CDR3 is 14 amino acids. The chain's CDR3 is CASSHGTENSPLHF. CDR3 coding DNA: TGTGCCAGCAGCCACGGGACAGAAAATTCACCCCTCCACTTT.

This chain connects TRBV28 to TRBJ1-1; 8 bases fit TRBD1. The CDR3 length is 13 residues. Looked up from germline, CDR1 is MDHEN and CDR2 is SYDVKM. J gave up 11 bases and V 6 bases, and 11 bases lay outside the gene matches. The CDR3 nucleotides read TGTGCCAGCAGGCCCAGGACAGGGATAGACGCTTTCTTT. Its protein product is CASRPRTGIDAFF.

This sequence joins TRBV30 and TRBJ2-7, with 7 bases that match TRBD2. V was pared by 5 bases and J by 0 bases, with 4 bases of the junction left unmatched. The CDR3 is 13 amino acids. Germline values: CDR1 GTSNPN, CDR2 SVGIG (reference sequence). In nucleotides, the CDR3 is TGTGCCTGGGTGGGAGGGAGCTCCTACGAGCAGTACTTC. It yields the protein CAWVGGSSYEQYF. Full variable domain (outside the CDR3, taken from reference TRBV30 and TRBJ2-7): SQTIHQWPATLVQPVGSPLSLECTVEGTSNPNLYWYRQAAGRGLQLLFYSVGIGQISSEVPQNLSASRPQDRQFILSSKKLLLSDSGFYLCAWVGGSSYEQYFGPGTRLTVT.

This CDR3 is CASSLAGGVEQFF. Here the CDR3 DNA reads TGTGCCAGCAGCTTAGCGGGCGGGGTTGAGCAGTTCTTC. The genes are TRBV7-8 and TRBJ2-1, with D perhaps TRBD2 (6 bases). The CDR3 consists of 13 residues. V lost 0 bases, J lost 9 bases, and 9 bases lay in between. Germline CDR1 and CDR2: SGHVS and FQNEAQ.

The rearrangement joins TRBV19 to TRBJ1-5; 7 nucleotides agree with TRBD1. In germline, CDR1 is LNHDA, CDR2 SQIVND (reference sequence). V trimming: 8 bases; J trimming: 11 bases; junction bases outside the gene matches: 12. CDR3 length: 13 amino acids. CDR3 sequence: CASAQGLGGSQHF. CDR3 coding DNA: TGTGCCAGTGCACAGGGGTTGGGTGGGTCCCAGCATTTT.

V usage is TRBV5-1 and J usage is TRBJ2-1; 7 bases agree with TRBD2. CDR1 SGHRS and CDR2 YFSETQ come from the germline V gene. The CDR3 is 16 amino acids. V lost 2 bases to trimming and J lost 5 bases; unmatched junction nucleotides: 10. Written as DNA, the CDR3 is TGCGCCAGCAGCTTCGAGCGGGACTCCTCAAACAATGAGCAGTTCTTC. Translated, it gives CASSFERDSSNNEQFF.